The following is a TCR beta chain sequence with its context. Its antigen remains unidentified. These data originate in a study of cytomegalovirus exposure and HLA in healthy donors. General study findings and limits: A few V segments could not be told apart, such as TRBV6-2 and TRBV6-3, and were left out. According to an earlier analysis, most TCR beta V segments yielded productive rearrangements about 90% or about 30% of the time. A later analysis revealed that TCR association rates differed between HLA loci, peaking at DRB1 and bottoming out at HLA-C.

J was trimmed by 0 bases and V by 3 bases; bases with no gene match: 4. CDR3 length equals 16 residues. From germline, CDR1 is MGHRA and CDR2 YSYEKL. 60 Vbeta and 13 Jbeta primers were used in PCR. Method: immunoSEQ multiplex PCR; TCRdb's copy keeps in-frame clones and lacks some. The sample holds 150,000 to 200,000 clones, about 80% seen once. The chain uses TRBV4-1 and TRBJ1-4; 7 nucleotides align to TRBD1. The receptor was isolated from a man in his late teens or twenties in good health and CMV-seropositive. Sequencing was performed on PBMCs. CDR3 sequence: CASSQGQTTTNEKLFF. The CDR3 region has the DNA TGCGCCAGCAGCCAGGGACAGACGACAACTAATGAAAAACTGTTTTTT.